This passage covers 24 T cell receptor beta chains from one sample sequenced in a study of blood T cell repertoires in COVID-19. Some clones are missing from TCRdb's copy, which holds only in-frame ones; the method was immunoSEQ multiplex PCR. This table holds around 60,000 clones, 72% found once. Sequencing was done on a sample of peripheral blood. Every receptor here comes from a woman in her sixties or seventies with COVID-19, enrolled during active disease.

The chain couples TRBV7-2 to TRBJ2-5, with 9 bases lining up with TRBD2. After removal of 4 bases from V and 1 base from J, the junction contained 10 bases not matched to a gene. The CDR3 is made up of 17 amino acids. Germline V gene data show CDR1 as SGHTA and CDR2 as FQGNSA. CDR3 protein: CASSSRVLAGFQETQYF. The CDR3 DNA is TGTGCCAGCAGCTCAAGAGTCCTAGCGGGGTTCCAAGAGACCCAGTACTTC.

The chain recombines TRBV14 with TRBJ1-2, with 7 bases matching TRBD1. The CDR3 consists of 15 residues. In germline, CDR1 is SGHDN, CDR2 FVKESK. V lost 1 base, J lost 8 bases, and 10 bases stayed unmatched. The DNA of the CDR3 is TGTGCCAGCAGCCAAGCGGGAGGGGGCCTTGGAGGCTACACCTTC. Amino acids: CASSQAGGGLGGYTF.

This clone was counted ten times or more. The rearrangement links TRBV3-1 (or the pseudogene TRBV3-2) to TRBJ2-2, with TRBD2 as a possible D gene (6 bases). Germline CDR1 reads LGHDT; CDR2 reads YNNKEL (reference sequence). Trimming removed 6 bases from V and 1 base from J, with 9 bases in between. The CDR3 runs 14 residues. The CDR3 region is CASRPGGNTGELFF. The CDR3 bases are TGTGCCAGCAGACCCGGGGGGAACACCGGGGAGCTGTTTTTT.

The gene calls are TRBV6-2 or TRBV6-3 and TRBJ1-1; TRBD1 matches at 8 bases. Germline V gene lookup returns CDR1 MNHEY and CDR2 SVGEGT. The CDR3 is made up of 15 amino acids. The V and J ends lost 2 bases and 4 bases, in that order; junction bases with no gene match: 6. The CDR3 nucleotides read TGTGCCAGCAGTTACCCAGGGGGCGGTGTCACTGAAGCTTTCTTT. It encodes CASSYPGGGVTEAFF.

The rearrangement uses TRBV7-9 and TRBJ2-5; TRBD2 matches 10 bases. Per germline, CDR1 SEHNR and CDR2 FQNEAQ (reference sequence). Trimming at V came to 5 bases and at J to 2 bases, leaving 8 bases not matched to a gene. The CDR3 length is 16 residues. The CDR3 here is CASSTRTSGDQETQYF. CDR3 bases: TGTGCCAGCAGCACCAGGACTAGCGGAGATCAAGAGACCCAGTACTTC.

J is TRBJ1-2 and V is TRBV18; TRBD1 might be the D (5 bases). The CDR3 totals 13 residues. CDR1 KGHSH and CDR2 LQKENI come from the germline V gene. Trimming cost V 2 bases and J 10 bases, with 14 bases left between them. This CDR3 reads CASSPGRVPHYTF. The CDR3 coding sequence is TGTGCCAGCTCACCAGGCAGGGTCCCTCACTACACCTTC.

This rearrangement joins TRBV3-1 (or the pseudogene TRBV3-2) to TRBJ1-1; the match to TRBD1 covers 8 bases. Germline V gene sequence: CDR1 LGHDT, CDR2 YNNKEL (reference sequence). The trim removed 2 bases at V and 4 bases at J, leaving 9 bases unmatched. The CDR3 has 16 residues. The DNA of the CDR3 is TGTGCCAGCAGCCAACCGCTAGGACAGGGAGGCACTGAAGCTTTCTTT. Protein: CASSQPLGQGGTEAFF.

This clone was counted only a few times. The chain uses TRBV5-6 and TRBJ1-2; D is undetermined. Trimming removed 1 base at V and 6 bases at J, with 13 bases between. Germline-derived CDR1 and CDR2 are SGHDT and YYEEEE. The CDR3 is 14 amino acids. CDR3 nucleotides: TGTGCCAGCAGCTTGTACCCAGGAAAAAATGGCTACACCTTC. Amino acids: CASSLYPGKNGYTF. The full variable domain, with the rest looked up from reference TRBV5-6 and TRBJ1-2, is DAGVTQSPTHLIKTRGQQVTLRCSPKSGHDTVSWYQQALGQGPQFIFQYYEEEERQRGNFPDRFSGHQFPNYSSELNVNALLLGDSALYLCASSLYPGKNGYTFGSGTRLTVV.

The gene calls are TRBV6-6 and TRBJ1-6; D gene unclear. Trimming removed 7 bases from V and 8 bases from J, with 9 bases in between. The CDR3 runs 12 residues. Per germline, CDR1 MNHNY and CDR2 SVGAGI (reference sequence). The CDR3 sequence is CASMVGDSPLHF. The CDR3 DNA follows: TGTGCCAGCATGGTCGGGGATTCACCCCTCCACTTT.

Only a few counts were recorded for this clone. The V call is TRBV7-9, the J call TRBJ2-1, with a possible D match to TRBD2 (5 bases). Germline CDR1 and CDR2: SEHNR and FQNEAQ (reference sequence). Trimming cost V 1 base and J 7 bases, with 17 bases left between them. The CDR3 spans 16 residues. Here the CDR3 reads CASSLERLVQPNEQFF. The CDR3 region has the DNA TGTGCCAGCAGCTTAGAGCGGCTAGTTCAGCCAAATGAGCAGTTCTTC. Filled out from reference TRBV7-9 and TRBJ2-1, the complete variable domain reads DTGVSQNPRHKITKRGQNVTFRCDPISEHNRLYWYRQTLGQGPEFLTYFQNEAQLEKSRLLSDRFSAERPKGSFSTLEIQRTEQGDSAMYLCASSLERLVQPNEQFFGPGTRLTVL.

As DNA, the CDR3 is TGTGCCAGCACTTCACAGGACAGGGGGAGAGAAAAACTGTTTTTT. Its translation: CASTSQDRGREKLFF. The chain joins TRBV2 to TRBJ1-4; 10 bases map to TRBD1. This CDR3 has 15 amino acids. V was clipped by 7 bases and J by 8 bases; unmatched bases: 10. CDR1 is SNHLY, CDR2 FYNNEI, per germline.

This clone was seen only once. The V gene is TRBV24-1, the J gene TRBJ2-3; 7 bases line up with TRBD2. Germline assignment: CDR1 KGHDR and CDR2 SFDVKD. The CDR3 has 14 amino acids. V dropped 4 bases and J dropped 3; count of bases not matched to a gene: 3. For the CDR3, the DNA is TGTGCCACCAGTGAGGACGGGAGGACAGATACGCAGTATTTT. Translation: CATSEDGRTDTQYF.

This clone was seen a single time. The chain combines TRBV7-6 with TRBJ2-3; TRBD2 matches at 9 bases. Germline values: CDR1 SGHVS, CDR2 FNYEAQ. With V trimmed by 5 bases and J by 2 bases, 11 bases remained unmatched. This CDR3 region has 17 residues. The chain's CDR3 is CASSPRLAGEITDTQYF. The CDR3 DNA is TGTGCCAGCAGCCCTCGTTTAGCGGGGGAAATCACAGATACGCAGTATTTT.

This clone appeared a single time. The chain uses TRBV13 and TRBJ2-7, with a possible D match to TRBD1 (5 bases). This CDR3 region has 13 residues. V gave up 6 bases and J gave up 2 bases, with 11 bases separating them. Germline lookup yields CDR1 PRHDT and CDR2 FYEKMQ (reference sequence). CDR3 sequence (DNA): TGTGCCAGCAGACCCGCAGGGACCTACGAGCAGTACTTC. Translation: CASRPAGTYEQYF.

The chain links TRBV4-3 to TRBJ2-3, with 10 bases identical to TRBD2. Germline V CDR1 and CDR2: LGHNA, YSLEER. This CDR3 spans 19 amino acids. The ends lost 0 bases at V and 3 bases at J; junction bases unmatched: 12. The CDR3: CASSQDPPSGRAFTDTQYF. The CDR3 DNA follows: TGCGCCAGCAGCCAAGATCCTCCCAGCGGGAGGGCCTTTACAGATACGCAGTATTTT.

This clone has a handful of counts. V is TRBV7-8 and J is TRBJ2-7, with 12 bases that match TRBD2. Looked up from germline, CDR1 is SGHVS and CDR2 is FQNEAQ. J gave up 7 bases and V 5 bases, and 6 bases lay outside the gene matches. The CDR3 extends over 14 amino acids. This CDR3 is CASSDPGTSGEQYF. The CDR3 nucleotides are TGTGCCAGCAGCGATCCCGGGACTAGCGGGGAGCAGTACTTC.

CDR3 coding DNA: TGTGCCAGCAGCGTAGAAGCCAGGCAAGAGACCCAGTACTTC. Protein product: CASSVEARQETQYF. The genes are TRBV9 and TRBJ2-5; D gene uncertain. V shed 0 bases and J shed 2 bases, with 8 bases lying between them. The germline CDR1 and CDR2 sequences are SGDLS and YYNGEE. The CDR3 covers 14 residues.

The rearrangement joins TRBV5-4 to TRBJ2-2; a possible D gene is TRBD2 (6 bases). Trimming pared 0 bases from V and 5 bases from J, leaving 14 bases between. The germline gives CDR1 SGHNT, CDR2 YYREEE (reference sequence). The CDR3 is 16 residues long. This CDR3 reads CASSLGLGGWTGELFF. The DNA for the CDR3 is TGTGCCAGCAGCTTGGGGTTGGGGGGTTGGACCGGGGAGCTGTTTTTT. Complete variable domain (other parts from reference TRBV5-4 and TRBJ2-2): ETGVTQSPTHLIKTRGQQVTLRCSSQSGHNTVSWYQQALGQGPQFIFQYYREEENGRGNFPPRFSGLQFPNYSSELNVNALELDDSALYLCASSLGLGGWTGELFFGEGSRLTVL.

CDR3 in amino acids: CASSLGGQGRVETQYF. In DNA form, the CDR3 reads TGTGCCAGCAGCTTAGGCGGACAGGGGAGGGTTGAGACCCAGTACTTC. This chain connects TRBV7-7 to TRBJ2-5; 9 positions agree with TRBD1. The germline CDR1 and CDR2 sequences are SSHAT and FNYEAQ (reference sequence). The CDR3 consists of 16 residues. V lost 1 base, J lost 5 bases, and 8 bases stayed unmatched. The whole variable domain, remainder taken from reference TRBV7-7 and TRBJ2-5, is GAGVSQSPRYKVTKRGQDVTLRCDPISSHATLYWYQQALGQGPEFLTYFNYEAQPDKSGLPSDRFSAERPEGSISTLTIQRTEQRDSAMYRCASSLGGQGRVETQYFGPGTRLLVL.

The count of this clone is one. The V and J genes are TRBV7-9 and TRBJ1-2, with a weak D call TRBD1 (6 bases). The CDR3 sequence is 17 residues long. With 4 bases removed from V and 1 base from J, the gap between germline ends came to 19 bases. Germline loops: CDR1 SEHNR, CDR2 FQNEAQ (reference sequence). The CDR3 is CASSSPLDGTSNYGYTF. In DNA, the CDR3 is TGTGCCAGCAGCTCCCCGCTTGACGGGACAAGTAACTATGGCTACACCTTC.

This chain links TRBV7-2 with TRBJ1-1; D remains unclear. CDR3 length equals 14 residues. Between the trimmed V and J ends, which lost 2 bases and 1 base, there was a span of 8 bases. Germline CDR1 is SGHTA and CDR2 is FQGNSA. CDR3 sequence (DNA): TGTGCCAGCAGCTTAACGGGGAGGAACACTGAAGCTTTCTTT. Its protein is CASSLTGRNTEAFF.

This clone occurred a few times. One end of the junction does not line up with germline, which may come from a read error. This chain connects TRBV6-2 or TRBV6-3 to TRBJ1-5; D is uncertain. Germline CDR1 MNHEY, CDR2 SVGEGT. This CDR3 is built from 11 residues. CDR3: CASSYSPSTGF. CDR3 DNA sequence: TGTGCCAGCAGTTACTCCCCCTCGACTGGATTT.

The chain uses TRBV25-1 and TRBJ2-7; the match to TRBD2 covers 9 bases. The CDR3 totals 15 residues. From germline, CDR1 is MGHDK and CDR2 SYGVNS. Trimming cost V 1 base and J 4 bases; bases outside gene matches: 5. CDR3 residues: CASSESLAGRYEQYF. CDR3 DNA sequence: TGTGCCAGCAGTGAATCCCTAGCGGGGAGGTACGAGCAGTACTTC.

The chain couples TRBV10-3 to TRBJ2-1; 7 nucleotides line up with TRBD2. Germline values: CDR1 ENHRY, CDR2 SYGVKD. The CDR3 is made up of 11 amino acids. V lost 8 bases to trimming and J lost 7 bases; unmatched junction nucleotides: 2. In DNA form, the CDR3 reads TGTGCCATCCTCGGGGGGAATGAGCAGTTCTTC. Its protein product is CAILGGNEQFF.